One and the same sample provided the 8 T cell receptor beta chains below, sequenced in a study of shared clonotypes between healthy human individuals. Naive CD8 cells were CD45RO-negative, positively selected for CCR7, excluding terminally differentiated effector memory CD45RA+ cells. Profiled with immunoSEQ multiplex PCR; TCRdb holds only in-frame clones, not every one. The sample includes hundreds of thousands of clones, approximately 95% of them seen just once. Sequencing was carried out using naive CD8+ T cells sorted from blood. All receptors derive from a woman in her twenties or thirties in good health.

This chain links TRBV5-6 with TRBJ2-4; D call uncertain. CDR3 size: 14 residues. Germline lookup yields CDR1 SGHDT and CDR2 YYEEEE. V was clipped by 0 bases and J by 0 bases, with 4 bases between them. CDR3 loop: CASSLGGAKNIQYF. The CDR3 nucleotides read TGTGCCAGCAGCTTGGGGGGAGCCAAAAACATTCAGTACTTC.

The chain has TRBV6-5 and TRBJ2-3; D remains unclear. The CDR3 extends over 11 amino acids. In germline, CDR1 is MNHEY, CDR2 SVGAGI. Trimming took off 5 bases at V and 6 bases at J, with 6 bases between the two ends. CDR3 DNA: TGTGCCAGCAGTCACCAGGATACGCAGTATTTT. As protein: CASSHQDTQYF.

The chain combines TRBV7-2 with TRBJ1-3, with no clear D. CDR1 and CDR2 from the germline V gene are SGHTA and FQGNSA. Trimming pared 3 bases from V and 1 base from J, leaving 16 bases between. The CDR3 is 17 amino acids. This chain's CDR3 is CASSFRDTIKSGNTIYF. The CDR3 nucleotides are TGTGCCAGCAGCTTCCGAGACACGATAAAATCTGGAAACACCATATATTTT.

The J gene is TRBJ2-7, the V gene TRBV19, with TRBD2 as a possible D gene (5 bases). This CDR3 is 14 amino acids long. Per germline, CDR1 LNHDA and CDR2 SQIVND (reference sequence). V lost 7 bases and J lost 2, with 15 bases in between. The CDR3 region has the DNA TGTGCCAGTACCCCTGGACGGGGAGCCTACGAGCAGTACTTC. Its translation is CASTPGRGAYEQYF.

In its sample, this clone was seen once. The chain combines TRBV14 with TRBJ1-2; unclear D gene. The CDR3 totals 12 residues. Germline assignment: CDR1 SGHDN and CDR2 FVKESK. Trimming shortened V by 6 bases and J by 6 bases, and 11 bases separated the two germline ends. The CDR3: CASSRNLDGYTF. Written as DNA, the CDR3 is TGTGCCAGCAGTCGCAATCTGGATGGCTACACCTTC.

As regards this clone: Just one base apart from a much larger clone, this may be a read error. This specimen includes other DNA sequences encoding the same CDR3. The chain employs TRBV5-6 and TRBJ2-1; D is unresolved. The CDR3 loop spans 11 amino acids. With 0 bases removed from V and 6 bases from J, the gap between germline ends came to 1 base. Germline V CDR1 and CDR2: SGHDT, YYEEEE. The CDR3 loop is CASSLGNEQFF. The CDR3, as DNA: TGTGCCAGCAGCTTGGGCAATGAGCAGTTCTTC.

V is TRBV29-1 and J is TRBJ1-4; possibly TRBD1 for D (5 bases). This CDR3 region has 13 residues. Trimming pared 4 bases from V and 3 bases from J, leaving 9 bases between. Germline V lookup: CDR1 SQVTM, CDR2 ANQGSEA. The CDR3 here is CSVAGGANEKLFF. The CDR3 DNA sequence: TGCAGCGTTGCCGGGGGAGCTAATGAAAAACTGTTTTTT.

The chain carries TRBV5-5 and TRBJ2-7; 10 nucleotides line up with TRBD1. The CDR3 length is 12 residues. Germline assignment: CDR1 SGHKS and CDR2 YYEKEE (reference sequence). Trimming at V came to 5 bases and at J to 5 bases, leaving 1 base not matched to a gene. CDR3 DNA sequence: TGTGCCAGCAGGACAGGGGGCAACGAGCAGTACTTC. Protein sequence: CASRTGGNEQYF.